The next 2 T cell receptor beta chains were all read from a single sample in a study of T-cell memory formation after mild COVID-19. TCRdb passed the 5' RACE reads through MiXCR, listing each CDR3 protein once. The table records more than 300,000 distinct CDR3 sequences, over 11% of them present only once. The sequenced material came from PBMCs or a T cell subset sorted from them (not recorded which). These receptors were obtained from a young man who had mild COVID-19 (a few samples of this study predate the infection). Cell type and time point are not known.

In DNA, the CDR3 is TGCAGTGCTAGAGGGGGGGGAAACACAGATACGCAGTATTTT. Amino acid sequence: CSARGGGNTDTQYF. The chain recombines TRBV20-1 with TRBJ2-3, with 7 positions matching TRBD2. The length of the CDR3 is 14 residues. V lost 1 base to trimming and J lost 2 bases; unmatched junction nucleotides: 3. Germline CDR1 reads DFQATT; CDR2 reads SNEGSKA (reference sequence).

In its sample, this clonotype was seen a few times. The chain is built from TRBV6-2 or TRBV6-3 and TRBJ2-1, with a weak D call TRBD1 (7 bases). CDR1 is MNHEY and CDR2 is SVGEGT in the germline V gene. The CDR3 sequence is 13 residues long. The V end was cut by 2 bases, the J end by 8 bases, with 10 bases between. CDR3 residues: CASSYGGGYEQFF. The CDR3 DNA sequence: TGTGCCAGCAGTTACGGAGGGGGCTATGAGCAGTTCTTC.